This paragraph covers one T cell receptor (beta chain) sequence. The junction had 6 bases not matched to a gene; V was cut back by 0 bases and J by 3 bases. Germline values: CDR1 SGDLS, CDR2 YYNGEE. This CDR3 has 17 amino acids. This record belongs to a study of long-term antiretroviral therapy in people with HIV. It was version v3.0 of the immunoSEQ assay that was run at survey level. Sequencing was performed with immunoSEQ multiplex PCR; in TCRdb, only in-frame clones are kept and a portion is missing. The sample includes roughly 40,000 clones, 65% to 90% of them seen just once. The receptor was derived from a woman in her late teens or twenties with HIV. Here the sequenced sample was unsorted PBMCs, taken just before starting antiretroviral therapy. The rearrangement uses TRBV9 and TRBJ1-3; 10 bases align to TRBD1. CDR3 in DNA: TGTGCCAGCAGCGTAGGATGGACAGGGGGTTATGGAAACACCATATATTTT. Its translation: CASSVGWTGGYGNTIYF.